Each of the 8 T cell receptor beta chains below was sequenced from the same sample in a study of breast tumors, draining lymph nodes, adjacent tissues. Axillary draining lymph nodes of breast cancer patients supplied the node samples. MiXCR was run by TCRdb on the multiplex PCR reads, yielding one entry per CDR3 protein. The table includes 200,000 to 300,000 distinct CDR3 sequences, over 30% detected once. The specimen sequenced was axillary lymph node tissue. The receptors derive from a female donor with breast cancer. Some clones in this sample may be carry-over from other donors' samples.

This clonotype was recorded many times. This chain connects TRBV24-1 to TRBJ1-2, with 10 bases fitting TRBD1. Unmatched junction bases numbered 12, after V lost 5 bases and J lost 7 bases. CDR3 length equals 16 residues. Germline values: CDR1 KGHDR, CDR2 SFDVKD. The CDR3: CATSAGQGEVSSGYTF. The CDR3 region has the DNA TGTGCCACCAGTGCCGGACAGGGGGAGGTATCGTCTGGCTACACCTTC.

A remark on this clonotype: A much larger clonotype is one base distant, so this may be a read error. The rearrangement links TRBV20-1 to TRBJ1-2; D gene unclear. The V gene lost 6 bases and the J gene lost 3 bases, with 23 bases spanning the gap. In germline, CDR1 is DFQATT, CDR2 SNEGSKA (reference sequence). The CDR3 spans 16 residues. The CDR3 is CSAPGGFTSTDYGYTF. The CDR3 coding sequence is TGCAGTGCCCCGGGAGGGTTTACGTCGACTGACTATGGCTACACCTTC.

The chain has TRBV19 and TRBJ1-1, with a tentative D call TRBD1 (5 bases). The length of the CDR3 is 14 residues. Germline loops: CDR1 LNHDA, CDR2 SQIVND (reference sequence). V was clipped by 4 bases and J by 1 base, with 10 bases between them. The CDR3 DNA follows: TGTGCCAGTAGTAGCTTTCAGGGGAACACTGAAGCTTTCTTT. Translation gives CASSSFQGNTEAFF.

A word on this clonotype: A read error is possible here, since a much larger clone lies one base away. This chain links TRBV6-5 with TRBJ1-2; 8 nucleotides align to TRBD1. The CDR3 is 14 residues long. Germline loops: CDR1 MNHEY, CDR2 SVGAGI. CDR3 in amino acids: CAGSRSDRVDGYTF. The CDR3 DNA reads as TGTGCCGGCAGTAGATCGGACAGGGTCGACGGCTACACCTTC.

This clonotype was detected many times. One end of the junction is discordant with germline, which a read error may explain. In DNA, the CDR3 is TGTGCTAGCAAGACGGGAGCCTCCTACAATGAGCAGTTCTTC. This sequence encodes CASKTGASYNEQFF. This chain joins TRBV6-4 and TRBJ2-1, with TRBD2 as a possible D gene (6 bases). The CDR3 covers 14 residues. CDR1 is MRHNA and CDR2 is SNTAGT in the germline V gene.

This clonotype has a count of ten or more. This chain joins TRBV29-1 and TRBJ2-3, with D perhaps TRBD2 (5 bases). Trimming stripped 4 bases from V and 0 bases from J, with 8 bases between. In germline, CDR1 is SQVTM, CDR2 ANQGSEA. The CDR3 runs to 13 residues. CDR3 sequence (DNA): TGCAGCGTTGGACTACAAAGCACAGATACGCAGTATTTT. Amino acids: CSVGLQSTDTQYF.

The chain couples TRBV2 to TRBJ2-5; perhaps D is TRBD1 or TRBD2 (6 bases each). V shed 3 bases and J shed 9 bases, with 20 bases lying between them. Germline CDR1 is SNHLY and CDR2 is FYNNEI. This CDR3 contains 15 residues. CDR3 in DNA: TGTGCCAGCAGTGATGGAGGGCAGGGGAATCAGCCCCAGTACTTC. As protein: CASSDGGQGNQPQYF.

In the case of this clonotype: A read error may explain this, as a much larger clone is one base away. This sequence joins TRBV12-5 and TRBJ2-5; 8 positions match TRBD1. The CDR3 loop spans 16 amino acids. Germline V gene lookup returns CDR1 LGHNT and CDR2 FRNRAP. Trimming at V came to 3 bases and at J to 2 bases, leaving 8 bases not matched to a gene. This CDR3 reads CASGFGQGAKQETQYF. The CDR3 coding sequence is TGTGCTAGTGGTTTCGGGCAGGGGGCGAAGCAAGAGACCCAGTACTTC.